This T cell receptor (beta chain) was captured by sequencing in a study of T-cell reconstitution after alpha-beta-depleted transplantation in children. Overall study findings and caveats: Approximately two months post-transplant, alpha-beta T cells reportedly originated from several hundred expanded graft clones. Once a year had passed after transplant, T-cell counts and diversity came mostly from newly produced T cells. TCRbeta diversity was high at day 60 in some patients (a result of surviving recipient T cells and thymic progenitors).

A TCRbeta library incorporating unique molecular identifiers was prepared. TCRdb reprocessed the PCR reads via MiXCR and lists one record per CDR3 protein. The sample comprises over 150,000 distinct CDR3 sequences, approximately 6.9% of which are singletons, and about 5.5% rests with the top ten. Details on this clonotype: The antigen is not known.

Sequencing was performed on PBMCs, taken before TCRalphabeta/CD19-depleted stem cell transplant. This receptor was obtained from a boy aged 2 to 9 with acute lymphoblastic leukemia, due to receive a stem cell transplant.

In DNA, the CDR3 is TGTGCCAGCATGGCGAGCACCAATGAAAAACTGTTTTTT. Protein product: CASMASTNEKLFF. The rearrangement joins TRBV27 to TRBJ1-4, with no clear D. The CDR3 length is 13 residues. V was shortened by 7 bases and J by 5 bases, with 11 bases between the two germline ends. CDR1 and CDR2 (germline): MNHEY, SMNVEV (reference sequence).